This TCR beta chain was identified in a study of cytomegalovirus exposure and HLA in healthy donors. The CDR3 is 15 amino acids. CDR1 MDHEN and CDR2 SYDVKM come from the germline V gene. V lost 3 bases and J 2 bases, leaving 11 bases between the germline ends. PCR primers comprised 60 Vbeta and 13 Jbeta primers. TCRdb's copy holds only in-frame clones and misses some; the assay was immunoSEQ multiplex PCR. The sample holds around 140,000 clones; over 65% are singletons and the top ten take more than 1.5%. Overall study findings and caveats: Sequencing artifact likely explains a cluster of highly shared sequence variants.

As concerns this clone: The antigen is undetermined.

The source is a man in his forties in good health and CMV-seronegative. Sequences were obtained from PBMCs. V and J are TRBV28 and TRBJ2-1, with a weak D call TRBD1 (6 bases). The CDR3 region is CASSFSGVPYNEQFF. The CDR3 DNA reads TGTGCCAGCAGTTTCTCAGGGGTACCCTACAATGAGCAGTTCTTC.